This T cell receptor beta chain was sequenced in a study of T cell responses to AZD1222 COVID-19 vaccine. This CDR3 spans 12 amino acids. Germline CDR1 is LGHDT and CDR2 is YNNKEL (reference sequence). V lost 1 base, J lost 4 bases, and 5 bases lay in between. Only in-frame clones appear in the TCRdb table, and some are missing; sequencing was by immunoSEQ multiplex PCR. The sample contains around 140,000 clones, about 90% of which appear only once. The starting material was peripheral blood, obtained 28 days after the second dose of the MenACWY control vaccine. J is TRBJ2-7 and V is TRBV3-1 (or the pseudogene TRBV3-2); the D is unclear. The clonotype originates from an adult who received the MenACWY meningococcal vaccine as a control. The CDR3 protein is CASSQVLYEQYF. The CDR3 nucleotides read TGTGCCAGCAGCCAAGTGCTATACGAGCAGTACTTC.